This T cell receptor beta chain was profiled in a study of cytomegalovirus exposure and HLA in healthy donors. Whole-study context: Prior work identified some 120 million unique TCR beta sequences in 150 million to 200 million T cells.

Germline lookup yields CDR1 MDHEN and CDR2 SYDVKM. This CDR3 region has 14 residues. The V end lost 3 bases, the J end lost 3 bases, and 11 bases lay between the germline ends. The primer mix had 60 Vbeta and 13 Jbeta primers. The assay was immunoSEQ multiplex PCR, and TCRdb's table has in-frame clones only and misses some. This table lists 40,000 or so clones. The chain combines TRBV28 with TRBJ1-1, with D perhaps TRBD1 (5 bases). What was sequenced was PBMCs. The clonotype originates from a male donor in good health and CMV-seronegative. CDR3 sequence reads: CASSFGQGYTEAFF. Here the CDR3 DNA reads TGTGCCAGCAGTTTCGGGCAGGGATACACTGAAGCTTTCTTT. Complete variable domain (other parts from reference TRBV28 and TRBJ1-1): DVKVTQSSRYLVKRTGEKVFLECVQDMDHENMFWYRQDPGLGLRLIYFSYDVKMKEKGDIPEGYSVSREKKERFSLILESASTNQTSMYLCASSFGQGYTEAFFGQGTRLTVV.